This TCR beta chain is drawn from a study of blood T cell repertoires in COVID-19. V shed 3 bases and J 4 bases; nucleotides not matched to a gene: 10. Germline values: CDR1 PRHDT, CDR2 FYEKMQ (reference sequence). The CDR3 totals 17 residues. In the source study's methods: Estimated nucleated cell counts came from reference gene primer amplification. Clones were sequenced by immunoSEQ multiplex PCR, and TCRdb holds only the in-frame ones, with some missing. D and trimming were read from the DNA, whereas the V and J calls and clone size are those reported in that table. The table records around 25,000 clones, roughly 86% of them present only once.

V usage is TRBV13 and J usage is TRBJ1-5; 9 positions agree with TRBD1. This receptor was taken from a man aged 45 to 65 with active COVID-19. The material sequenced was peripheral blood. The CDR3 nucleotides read TGTGCCAGCAGCTTTAACAGGGGGCGCGGAAGGAATCAGCCCCAGCATTTT. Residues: CASSFNRGRGRNQPQHF. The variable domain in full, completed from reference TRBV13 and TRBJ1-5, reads AAGVIQSPRHLIKEKRETATLKCYPIPRHDTVYWYQQGPGQDPQFLISFYEKMQSDKGSIPDRFSAQQFSDYHSELNMSSLELGDSALYFCASSFNRGRGRNQPQHFGDGTRLSIL.